A single sample gave rise to the 2 T cell receptor beta chains below, sequenced in a study of response to subunit inactivated influenza vaccine. TCRdb analysed the RT-PCR reads with MiXCR anew, one entry per CDR3 protein. Of hundreds of thousands of distinct CDR3 sequences in the sample, roughly 12% were seen once. These data were likewise used in another study, on T cells expressing NK-cell markers. That paper notes: TCR beta cDNA was generated via 5'RACE template switching incorporating UMIs.

Sequences were derived from PBMCs from blood, sampled on the day of vaccination. The origin of the receptors is a man between 45 and 60 years old who received an inactivated influenza vaccine.

This clonotype was seen at least ten times. Relative to the germline gene, one junction end is altered; a read error may explain this. V gene TRBV12-3 or TRBV12-4 combines with J gene TRBJ1-1; D is unclear. This CDR3 is built from 14 residues. CDR3 DNA sequence: TGTGCCAGCAGCTTAGGCCGCATGAACACTGAAGCTTTCTTT. Translating gives CASSLGRMNTEAFF.

This clonotype occurred a few times. CDR3 bases: TGTGCCATCAGTGAAATTCCCCCCGGGACAGGGGGTCCCAATGAGCAGTTCTTC. This sequence encodes CAISEIPPGTGGPNEQFF. The J gene is TRBJ2-1, the V gene TRBV10-3; 11 bases agree with TRBD1. Trimming took 3 bases from V and 6 from J; bases not matched to a gene: 13. Germline lookup yields CDR1 ENHRY and CDR2 SYGVKD. There are 18 residues in the CDR3.